This TCR beta chain was recorded in a study of T cell responses to AZD1222 COVID-19 vaccine. As to this clone: Its cognate antigen is unknown.

Second doses that came at about 4 or about 12 weeks were put together. Regarding the study as a whole: It should be noted that donors were predominantly white British and more often female, and clonal diversity was possibly underestimated.

Some clones are missing from TCRdb's copy, which holds only in-frame ones; the method was immunoSEQ multiplex PCR. This sample yields approximately 140,000 clones, of which around 94% are seen a single time; roughly 10% belongs to the top ten. The specimen comprised peripheral blood, sampled 28 days after the second AZD1222 dose. This clonotype was sampled from an adult who received the AZD1222 COVID-19 vaccine.

The chain's CDR3 is CATSDSGPVDTQYF. In DNA, the CDR3 is TGTGCCACCAGTGATTCCGGACCGGTCGATACGCAGTATTTT. V gene TRBV24-1 combines with J gene TRBJ2-3, with D hard to call. Germline V gene lookup returns CDR1 KGHDR and CDR2 SFDVKD. The V gene lost 2 bases and the J gene lost 6 bases, with 11 bases spanning the gap. The CDR3 is 14 amino acids.